The next 7 T cell receptor beta chains were all read from a single sample in a study of graft-versus-host responses after intestinal transplantation. No antigen has been identified for these receptors. The method was immunoSEQ multiplex PCR; TCRdb's version includes in-frame clones alone and lacks a portion of them. Among around 100,000 clones listed, over 85% were seen once. The sequencing used unstimulated CD8+ T cells sorted from spleen or lymph node cells, collected before intestinal transplant. The receptors come from a human donor who received an intestinal transplant.

This clone has more than one count but fewer than ten. The chain employs TRBV19 and TRBJ1-3; 7 nucleotides line up with TRBD1. Trimming took 5 bases from V and 0 from J; bases not matched to a gene: 4. CDR3 length equals 15 residues. The V gene's germline CDR1 is LNHDA and CDR2 SQIVND (reference sequence). The CDR3 is CASSATGVSGNTIYF. The CDR3 bases are TGTGCCAGTAGTGCCACAGGGGTCTCTGGAAACACCATATATTTT.

The chain uses TRBV7-2 and TRBJ2-7, with 7 bases that match TRBD1. V was pared by 0 bases and J by 5 bases, with 4 bases of the junction left unmatched. The CDR3 loop spans 14 amino acids. Germline V gene lookup returns CDR1 SGHTA and CDR2 FQGNSA. In nucleotides, the CDR3 is TGTGCCAGCAGCTTAGCGGACAGGCCCCACGAGCAGTACTTC. This encodes CASSLADRPHEQYF.

DNA of the CDR3: TGTGCCAGCAGCTTGCATCCCCGGACAGGACCGAACACTGAAGCTTTCTTT. Translated: CASSLHPRTGPNTEAFF. The J gene is TRBJ1-1, the V gene TRBV5-5; 7 bases are a match to TRBD1. Per the germline V gene, CDR1 is SGHKS and CDR2 is YYEKEE (reference sequence). Losses at the gene ends were 1 base for V and 1 base for J; bases not matched to a gene: 10. This CDR3 has 17 amino acids. Variable domain in full (rest from reference TRBV5-5 and TRBJ1-1): DAGVTQSPTHLIKTRGQQVTLRCSPISGHKSVSWYQQVLGQGPQFIFQYYEKEERGRGNFPDRFSARQFPNYSSELNVNALLLGDSALYLCASSLHPRTGPNTEAFFGQGTRLTVV.

The rearrangement joins TRBV11-3 to TRBJ2-2, with 9 nucleotides matching TRBD2. This CDR3 is built from 17 residues. The junction had 2 bases not matched to a gene; V was cut back by 0 bases and J by 0 bases. Germline-derived CDR1 and CDR2 are SGHNT and YENEEA. The CDR3 DNA is TGTGCCAGCAGCTTAGAGGGGACTAGCCCGAACACCGGGGAGCTGTTTTTT. Translation: CASSLEGTSPNTGELFF.

The gene calls are TRBV5-4 and TRBJ1-6; D is undetermined. Germline V gives CDR1 SGHNT, CDR2 YYREEE (reference sequence). The V end was cut by 1 base, the J end by 2 bases, with 1 base between. The CDR3 spans 13 residues. The CDR3 DNA sequence: TGTGCCAGCAGCTTGCCCTATAATTCACCCCTCCACTTT. Its translation: CASSLPYNSPLHF.

This clone was detected once. This sequence joins TRBV14 and TRBJ2-7, with D perhaps TRBD2 (6 bases). This CDR3 region has 15 residues. Trimming stripped 4 bases from V and 7 bases from J, with 20 bases between. CDR1 SGHDN and CDR2 FVKESK come from the germline V gene. The CDR3 nucleotides are TGTGCCAGCAGCCCATGGGACGCAGCTGGGGGGGAGCAGTACTTC. As protein: CASSPWDAAGGEQYF.

The chain joins TRBV7-2 to TRBJ2-5; 13 bases agree with TRBD2. J lost 5 bases, V lost 5 bases, and 5 bases had no gene match. The germline V gene has CDR1 SGHTA and CDR2 FQGNSA. The CDR3 spans 15 residues. The chain's CDR3 is CASSLLAGGPETQYF. The DNA for the CDR3 is TGTGCCAGCAGCCTACTAGCGGGGGGGCCGGAGACCCAGTACTTC. The full variable domain, in which reference TRBV7-2 and TRBJ2-5 provide the parts outside the CDR3, is GAGVSQSPSNKVTEKGKDVELRCDPISGHTALYWYRQSLGQGLEFLIYFQGNSAPDKSGLPSDRFSAERTGGSVSTLTIQRTQQEDSAVYLCASSLLAGGPETQYFGPGTRLLVL.